Below, 27 T cell receptor beta chains from the same sample are listed, as sequenced in a study of CD8 T cells in Susac syndrome. Reverse transcription of roughly 0.45 to 1 ug RNA used random hexamers. TCRdb itself ran the immunoSEQ multiplex PCR reads through MiXCR, one entry per CDR3 protein. This table holds about 150,000 distinct CDR3 sequences, 85% to 95% found once. Sequencing used CD8+ T cells from PBMCs. These TCRs come from a human donor with multiple sclerosis.

V gene TRBV4-1 combines with J gene TRBJ1-2; no reliable D call. This CDR3 spans 13 amino acids. Germline CDR1 and CDR2: MGHRA and YSYEKL. Deletions cut 3 bases from V and 4 bases from J, with 9 bases between. The CDR3 DNA is TGCGCCAGCAGCCAGGCAGACACCTATGGCTACACCTTC. Translated: CASSQADTYGYTF.

The genes are TRBV15 and TRBJ2-4, with 12 bases fitting TRBD1. Germline V gene lookup returns CDR1 LNHNV and CDR2 YYDKDF (reference sequence). CDR3 length equals 17 residues. After removal of 5 bases from V and 1 base from J, the junction contained 6 bases not matched to a gene. The chain's CDR3 is CATSGGDRGPAKNIQYF. DNA of the CDR3: TGTGCCACCAGCGGAGGGGACAGGGGGCCTGCCAAAAACATTCAGTACTTC.

V usage is TRBV7-8 and J usage is TRBJ1-6, with D perhaps matching TRBD1 (6 bases). Per germline, CDR1 SGHVS and CDR2 FQNEAQ. This CDR3 is 16 amino acids long. V was cut by 1 base and J by 2 bases, with 9 bases left in between. The CDR3 here is CASSLEDRAYNSPLHF. For the CDR3, the DNA is TGTGCCAGCAGCTTAGAGGACAGAGCCTATAATTCACCCCTCCACTTT.

This chain joins TRBV27 and TRBJ2-3; 11 nucleotides line up with TRBD2. Germline V gene sequence: CDR1 MNHEY, CDR2 SMNVEV (reference sequence). J was trimmed by 0 bases and V by 3 bases; bases with no gene match: 5. The CDR3 has 17 residues. This chain's CDR3 is CASSLSGLAGSTDTQYF. The CDR3 nucleotides are TGTGCCAGCAGTTTGTCTGGACTAGCGGGCAGCACAGATACGCAGTATTTT.

The chain has TRBV28 and TRBJ1-1; weak D call: TRBD1 (6 bases). V shed 6 bases and J shed 1 base, with 12 bases lying between them. Germline CDR1 and CDR2: MDHEN and SYDVKM. CDR3 length: 14 amino acids. CDR3 amino acids: CASRASGQNTEAFF. The CDR3, as DNA: TGTGCCAGCAGGGCTTCGGGACAGAACACTGAAGCTTTCTTT.

The V gene is TRBV28, the J gene TRBJ2-1; D unclear. This CDR3 has 12 residues. CDR1 is MDHEN and CDR2 is SYDVKM in the germline V gene. The germline V and J ends were trimmed by 5 bases and 5 bases, with 7 bases remaining between them. The chain's CDR3 is CASSLQHNEQFF. The CDR3 bases are TGTGCCAGCAGTCTCCAGCACAATGAGCAGTTCTTC.

The chain uses TRBV5-1 and TRBJ1-2; possibly TRBD1 for D (6 bases). Germline CDR1 is SGHRS and CDR2 is YFSETQ. Trimming took 1 base from V and 8 from J, leaving 12 bases between them. This CDR3 contains 13 residues. CDR3 nucleotide sequence: TGCGCCAGCAGCTTGTCCGGGGGGCAAGGCTACACCTTC. Its translation is CASSLSGGQGYTF.

The gene calls are TRBV20-1 and TRBJ2-3; D possibly uses TRBD1 or TRBD2 (6 bases each). Germline V gene sequence: CDR1 DFQATT, CDR2 SNEGSKA (reference sequence). V dropped 2 bases and J dropped 1 base, with 13 bases sitting between them. This CDR3 has 15 amino acids. The CDR3 protein is CSARSSGARTDTQYF. CDR3 in DNA: TGCAGTGCTAGATCGTCGGGGGCCCGCACAGATACGCAGTATTTT.

This clonotype was detected only once. This chain uses TRBV9 with TRBJ1-2, with D tentatively TRBD1 (5 bases). V dropped 3 bases and J dropped 7 bases, with 13 bases sitting between them. The CDR3 runs 13 residues. CDR1 SGDLS and CDR2 YYNGEE come from the germline V gene. The CDR3 nucleotides are TGTGCCAGCAGCGCGCCGGCGGGGGGTGGCTACACCTTC. It specifies CASSAPAGGGYTF.

The chain joins TRBV24-1 to TRBJ1-1; D possibly corresponds to TRBD1 (6 bases). V dropped 4 bases and J dropped 0 bases, with 8 bases sitting between them. Germline V lookup: CDR1 KGHDR, CDR2 SFDVKD. The CDR3 runs 14 residues. CDR3 DNA: TGTGCCACCAGTGAGACAGGCGTGAACACTGAAGCTTTCTTT. Translated, it gives CATSETGVNTEAFF.

The chain uses TRBV12-3 or TRBV12-4 and TRBJ2-3; D gene uncertain. The V gene lost 5 bases and the J gene lost 3 bases, with 9 bases spanning the gap. The CDR3 length is 13 residues. The CDR3 protein is CASSSLWTDTQYF. The CDR3 coding sequence is TGTGCCAGCAGTAGTCTGTGGACAGATACGCAGTATTTT.

The CDR3 loop is CSARGPHIMNTEAFF. DNA for the CDR3: TGCAGTGCTAGAGGGCCACATATAATGAACACTGAAGCTTTCTTT. The V and J genes are TRBV20-1 and TRBJ1-1; the D is unclear. CDR1 DFQATT and CDR2 SNEGSKA come from the germline V gene (reference sequence). Deletions cut 1 base from V and 0 bases from J, with 12 bases between. This CDR3 is 15 amino acids long.

A few counts support this clonotype. V gene TRBV19 combines with J gene TRBJ2-2; D is possibly TRBD2 (5 bases). V was cut by 8 bases and J by 0 bases, with 10 bases left in between. The CDR3 extends over 14 amino acids. CDR1 is LNHDA, CDR2 SQIVND, per germline (reference sequence). CDR3: CASRGPANTGELFF. The CDR3 coding sequence is TGTGCCAGTCGCGGGCCTGCGAACACCGGGGAGCTGTTTTTT.

The chain uses TRBV5-1 and TRBJ2-7, with D possibly matching TRBD1 (5 bases). The CDR3 loop spans 14 amino acids. In germline, CDR1 is SGHRS, CDR2 YFSETQ. Deletions cut 0 bases from V and 4 bases from J, with 11 bases between. This CDR3 reads CASSLGPRAYEQYF. CDR3 sequence (DNA): TGCGCCAGCAGCTTGGGTCCCAGGGCTTACGAGCAGTACTTC.

This chain links TRBV7-9 with TRBJ2-3; 7 bases line up with TRBD1. The J segment lost 2 bases and the V segment lost 6 bases, leaving 8 bases of the junction unmatched. Germline CDR1 SEHNR, CDR2 FQNEAQ (reference sequence). The CDR3 consists of 15 residues. Written as DNA, the CDR3 is TGTGCCAGCAGGCCTGGGGGACAGCACACAGATACGCAGTATTTT. The encoded protein is CASRPGGQHTDTQYF. Full variable domain (outside the CDR3, taken from reference TRBV7-9 and TRBJ2-3): DTGVSQNPRHKITKRGQNVTFRCDPISEHNRLYWYRQTLGQGPEFLTYFQNEAQLEKSRLLSDRFSAERPKGSFSTLEIQRTEQGDSAMYLCASRPGGQHTDTQYFGPGTRLTVL.

The rearrangement links TRBV10-3 to TRBJ2-2, with D tentatively TRBD1 (6 bases). Trimming took 2 bases from V and 3 from J, leaving 10 bases between them. Germline CDR1 ENHRY, CDR2 SYGVKD. The CDR3 has 15 amino acids. The CDR3 DNA reads as TGTGCCATCAGTGAGCAGGGGTTGGACACCGGGGAGCTGTTTTTT. Encoded protein: CAISEQGLDTGELFF.

The rearrangement uses TRBV25-1 and TRBJ2-1, with 8 bases identical to TRBD2. The V and J ends lost 9 bases and 5 bases, in that order; junction bases with no gene match: 12. CDR3 length equals 15 residues. Germline CDR1 MGHDK, CDR2 SYGVNS. The CDR3 DNA is TGTGCCAGTCTACCGGCGGGGGGATCTAACAATGAGCAGTTCTTC. It codes for CASLPAGGSNNEQFF.

The rearrangement links TRBV20-1 to TRBJ2-4; the D gene is possibly TRBD1 (6 bases). Looked up from germline, CDR1 is DFQATT and CDR2 is SNEGSKA (reference sequence). This CDR3 spans 17 amino acids. V lost 6 bases, J lost 1 base, and 22 bases lay in between. The CDR3 DNA reads TGCAGTGCGCCGGGACACCCGGGTGTCGAGGCCAAAAACATTCAGTACTTC. Its protein is CSAPGHPGVEAKNIQYF.

V and J are TRBV3-1 and TRBJ2-2, with D unclear. The germline V and J ends were trimmed by 5 bases and 8 bases, with 9 bases remaining between them. Germline V gene lookup returns CDR1 LGHDT and CDR2 YNNKEL (reference sequence). There are 12 residues in the CDR3. The CDR3 DNA sequence: TGTGCCAGCAGCGAGACCGTAGGGGAGCTGTTTTTT. Encoded protein: CASSETVGELFF.

The genes are TRBV20-1 and TRBJ1-6, with a possible D match to TRBD1 (5 bases). CDR1 and CDR2 (germline): DFQATT, SNEGSKA (reference sequence). The ends were cut back, 0 bases at V and 5 bases at J, with 11 bases in the middle. This CDR3 is built from 15 residues. CDR3 sequence reads: CSARDLEGDNSPLHF. The CDR3 DNA reads TGCAGTGCTAGAGATCTAGAAGGGGATAATTCACCCCTCCACTTT.

The rearrangement uses TRBV12-3 or TRBV12-4 and TRBJ2-7; D gene ambiguous. Trimming took 7 bases from V and 3 from J, leaving 22 bases between them. The CDR3 runs to 16 residues. The DNA for the CDR3 is TGTGCCAGCACCCCCTCTGGCACCAAAGAATACTACGAGCAGTACTTC. It specifies CASTPSGTKEYYEQYF.

J is TRBJ2-1 and V is TRBV7-9; 8 bases map to TRBD1. The CDR3 sequence is 15 residues long. V lost 5 bases and J lost 4; bases outside the gene matches: 7. The V gene's germline CDR1 is SEHNR and CDR2 FQNEAQ (reference sequence). CDR3 bases: TGTGCCAGCAGCGGTCCGGGACAGGATTACAATGAGCAGTTCTTC. This codes for CASSGPGQDYNEQFF.

This clonotype was found once. The chain carries TRBV18 and TRBJ2-5; D ambiguous. The V and J ends lost 3 bases and 1 base respectively, with 9 bases between them. The CDR3 extends over 14 amino acids. Germline V gene sequence: CDR1 KGHSH, CDR2 LQKENI. CDR3 sequence reads: CASSPRKLQETQYF. The CDR3 DNA reads TGTGCCAGCTCACCGCGAAAGCTCCAAGAGACCCAGTACTTC. Supplemented by reference TRBV18 and TRBJ2-5, the full variable domain reads NAGVMQNPRHLVRRRGQEARLRCSPMKGHSHVYWYRQLPEEGLKFMVYLQKENIIDESGMPKERFSAEFPKEGPSILRIQQVVRGDSAAYFCASSPRKLQETQYFGPGTRLLVL.

The chain links TRBV5-1 to TRBJ2-2, with TRBD1 as a possible D gene (6 bases). V was pared by 5 bases and J by 9 bases, with 11 bases between. CDR1 and CDR2 (germline): SGHRS, YFSETQ. The CDR3 runs to 12 residues. The CDR3 region is CASRKRDRELFF. In DNA, the CDR3 is TGCGCCAGCAGGAAAAGGGACAGGGAGCTGTTTTTT.

The chain couples TRBV30 to TRBJ2-7, with D possibly called TRBD1 or TRBD2 (5 bases each). Germline lookup yields CDR1 GTSNPN and CDR2 SVGIG (reference sequence). The CDR3 runs 11 residues. V lost 2 bases and J 6 bases, leaving 8 bases between the germline ends. Here the CDR3 DNA reads TGTGCCTGGAGTTCGGGGACCGAGCAGTACTTC. Protein: CAWSSGTEQYF. Based on the CDR3 plus reference TRBV30 and TRBJ2-7, the full variable domain is SQTIHQWPATLVQPVGSPLSLECTVEGTSNPNLYWYRQAAGRGLQLLFYSVGIGQISSEVPQNLSASRPQDRQFILSSKKLLLSDSGFYLCAWSSGTEQYFGPGTRLTVT.

The V gene is TRBV29-1, the J gene TRBJ1-1; possibly TRBD1 for D (5 bases). V lost 6 bases to trimming and J lost 4 bases, with 18 bases between them. Germline V gene lookup returns CDR1 SQVTM and CDR2 ANQGSEA. The CDR3 is 14 residues long. The CDR3 reads CSVPPGGLGTEAFF. For the CDR3, the DNA is TGCAGCGTCCCCCCCGGGGGGTTGGGCACTGAAGCTTTCTTT.

The chain is built from TRBV12-3 or TRBV12-4 and TRBJ2-3; D call uncertain. This CDR3 spans 15 amino acids. V was pared by 0 bases and J by 2 bases, with 9 bases between. The CDR3 bases are TGTGCCAGCAGTTTAGCCAGGCTCACCACAGATACGCAGTATTTT. It specifies CASSLARLTTDTQYF.